This T cell receptor (beta chain) was recorded in a study of OX40 agonist ivuxolimab in advanced cancers. In the study overall: Ivuxolimab was an agonistic, fully human IgG2 monoclonal antibody directed against OX40 (CD134), a costimulatory receptor. Intravenous ivuxolimab was administered to patients every 2 weeks at six dose levels: 0.01, 0.1, 0.3, 1.5, 3 and 10 mg/kg. Among the approximately 50 dose-escalation patients, 19 had hepatocellular carcinoma, roughly 15 melanoma, 9 renal cell carcinoma and 9 head and neck cancer. The dose-escalation cohort was 82.7% male with a mean age of around 64 years, ranging from roughly 20 to 80. Patients were allowed to have had prior anti-PD-1, anti-PD-L1 or anti-CTLA-4 therapy, and 40% of the dose-escalation patients had previously received checkpoint inhibitors. Three dose-escalation patients achieved partial responses, one with hepatocellular carcinoma and two with cutaneous melanoma. Peripheral TCRbeta sequencing aimed to test whether ivuxolimab altered TCR sequence diversity and caused clonal T-cell expansion. The paper describes the monotherapy dose-escalation part (N of about 50 patients) of the phase I trial of ivuxolimab. General conclusions and limits of the study: At doses from 0.1 to 3.0 mg/kg, clonal expansion was seen in both CD4+ and CD8+ blood T cells between baseline and week 6. On average, CD8+ T cells showed more expanded clones than CD4+ T cells after ivuxolimab. In partial responders in the 0.1-3.0 mg/kg groups, normalized peripheral clonal expansion was found to be among the lowest, especially among CD8+ T cells. Which antigens the clonally expanded peripheral T cells were specific for was not determined. Low levels of normalized T-cell clonal expansion were also shown by some nonresponding patients.

Note on this clone: This clone's antigen is unknown. No much larger clone is present one base from it, and per-base qualities are unavailable.

For sequencing of the TCRbeta CDR3 region, genomic DNA was extracted from the sorted cells. TCRbeta CDR3 regions were sequenced using the immunoSEQ Assay. TCRdb limited this immuneACCESS table to in-frame rearrangements with V and J called. A share of clones is missing; checked studies link under half to unresolved V genes, and the rest is unexplained. The sample includes about 71,000 clones, with approximately 91% observed a single time. Approximately 14% of the sample is taken by the ten largest. Patients with autoimmune disease history or receiving systemic immunosuppression were excluded from the trial. Peripheral blood for TCR sequencing was collected from all dose cohorts at baseline, on cycle 4 day 1, and on cycle 7 day 1. Samples were obtained from an open-label, multicenter, first-in-human phase I dose-escalation trial of ivuxolimab. The trial enrolled adults with locally advanced or metastatic head and neck squamous cell, hepatocellular, melanoma or renal cell carcinoma. Before TCR sequencing, CD4+ T cells and CD8+ T cells were sorted from peripheral blood as separate populations.

From the germline V gene (reference sequence), CDR1 is PRHDT and CDR2 is FYEKMQ. The CDR3, from cysteine to phenylalanine, totals 15 residues. Only CDR3 DNA is held: 45 bases, read in frame from base 1. V and J are trimmed by 0 bases and 7 bases, and the gene matches miss 6 bases of the junction. The source material was CD4+ or CD8+ T cells sorted from blood, sampled in a trial of the OX40 agonist ivuxolimab. The TCR sequence derives from an adult with an advanced solid tumor such as melanoma, head and neck, liver or kidney cancer. The receptor chain draws on TRBV13 and TRBJ1-5, with 7 central nucleotides matching TRBD1. The CDR3 reads as follows: CASSLGGDSRQPQHF. The DNA sequence is TGTGCCAGCAGCTTAGGCGGGGACAGTAGGCAGCCCCAGCATTTT.